Described below is a single T cell receptor (beta chain) sequence and its context. Its specificity is not known. TCRdb derives one entry per CDR3 protein from the 5' RACE reads, leaving out DNA. Its table records under 500,000 distinct CDR3 sequences. This CDR3 spans 13 amino acids. In germline, CDR1 is DFQATT, CDR2 SNEGSKA (reference sequence). This entry is derived from a study of T cells expressing NK-cell markers. Study-wide background: Sorted T-cell subsets CD3+CD56+NKG2C+, CD3+CD56+NKG2C- and CD3+CD56-NKG2C+ were TCR beta-sequenced.

Study-wide points: Leadership of the CD3+CD56-NKG2C+ fraction also belonged to these clonotypes in a handful of donors. Clones of NKG2C+ T cells that had expanded were of unclear HCMV specificity.

The receptor was derived from a woman aged 18 to 69 in good health. The sequencing input was blood T cells: a sorted CD56 or NKG2C T cell subset, CD4+ or CD8+ T cells, or bulk PBMC T cells (not recorded which). This chain joins TRBV20-1 and TRBJ2-5; TCRdb selects TRBD1, and the lack of DNA leaves this call unchecked. The CDR3 here is CSLAGVLKETQYF.